Listed below are T cell receptor beta chains from one sample, sequenced in a study of T-cell memory formation after mild COVID-19. TCRdb ran MiXCR on the 5' RACE reads and lists one entry per CDR3 protein. The table includes 350,000 to 500,000 distinct CDR3 sequences, less than 25% detected once. Sequences were obtained from PBMCs or a T cell subset sorted from them (not recorded which). The receptor source for this set is an adult woman who had mild COVID-19 (a few samples of this study predate the infection). Cell type and time point are not known. Both conserved end residues are part of each CDR3. Each record gives: J gene, clone size, D gene, V gene, CDR3 protein, CDR3 DNA. D genes are given only for firm matches. The listing skips clone size in some rows; elsewhere it reads once, few, many or a size class.

TRBJ1-2	NA	NA	TRBV18	CASSPNPTNYGYTF	TGTGCCAGCTCACCTAACCCGACTAACTATGGCTACACCTTC
TRBJ2-7	NA	NA	TRBV5-5	CASSPMSGNFYEQYF	TGTGCCAGCAGCCCAATGTCCGGGAATTTCTACGAGCAGTACTTC
TRBJ2-2	few	NA	TRBV12-3/TRBV12-4	CASSNRVANTGELFF	TGTGCCAGCAGTAACAGGGTCGCGAACACCGGGGAGCTGTTTTTT
TRBJ2-1	NA	NA	TRBV19	CASSIQQVHYNEQFF	TGTGCCAGTAGTATACAACAGGTCCACTACAATGAGCAGTTCTTC
TRBJ2-1	NA	NA	TRBV6-5	CASRRDSANNEQFF	TGTGCCAGCAGGAGGGACTCTGCTAACAATGAGCAGTTCTTC
TRBJ1-2	NA	NA	TRBV5-4	CASSGQGYGYTF	TGTGCCAGCAGCGGTCAAGGGTATGGCTACACCTTC
TRBJ1-2	NA	TRBD1	TRBV5-6	CASSVHRDRWESGTF	TGTGCCAGCAGCGTACACCGGGACAGGTGGGAATCGGGAACCTTC
TRBJ1-6	few	NA	TRBV7-3	CASSPAVGNSPLHF	TGTGCCAGCAGCCCTGCCGTCGGTAATTCACCCCTCCACTTT
TRBJ1-1	few	NA	TRBV4-3	CASSQERRLTEAFF	TGCGCCAGCAGCCAGGAGAGAAGGCTCACTGAAGCTTTCTTT
TRBJ2-7	few	NA	TRBV13	CASSPSSHEQYF	TGTGCCAGCAGCCCTAGTTCCCACGAGCAGTACTTC
TRBJ2-3	few	TRBD1	TRBV5-1	CASRKRTGGVGDTQYF	TGCGCCAGCAGAAAGAGGACAGGGGGCGTGGGGGATACGCAGTATTTT
TRBJ2-3	few	TRBD2	TRBV27	CASSFLAGGPYTQYF	TGTGCCAGCAGTTTTCTAGCGGGAGGGCCATATACGCAGTATTTT
TRBJ2-1	few	TRBD2	TRBV7-9	CASMPGLAGDSYNEQFF	TGTGCCAGCATGCCGGGACTAGCGGGAGACTCCTACAATGAGCAGTTCTTC
TRBJ1-2	NA	TRBD1	TRBV12-3/TRBV12-4	CASRGQFPYGYTF	TGTGCCAGCAGGGGACAGTTTCCTTATGGCTACACCTTC
TRBJ1-2	few	NA	TRBV6-5	CASSRTDNYGYTF	TGTGCCAGCAGCCGGACGGATAACTATGGCTACACCTTC
TRBJ1-1	NA	NA	TRBV29-1	CSVLLWAEAFF	TGCAGCGTTCTTTTGTGGGCTGAAGCTTTCTTT
TRBJ2-3	few	NA	TRBV20-1	CSRTAGFTDTQYF	TGCAGTCGCACAGCGGGCTTCACAGATACGCAGTATTTT
TRBJ2-3	NA	TRBD1	TRBV20-1	CSADRVGEDTQYF	TGCAGTGCCGACAGGGTAGGAGAAGATACGCAGTATTTT
TRBJ2-1	NA	NA	TRBV6-5	CASSYSSSSYNEQFF	TGTGCCAGCAGTTACTCGTCGAGCTCCTACAATGAGCAGTTCTTC
TRBJ2-3	few	TRBD2	TRBV5-1	CASSFDTSGGAFFAGDTQYF	TGCGCCAGCAGCTTCGATACTAGCGGGGGGGCCTTCTTTGCCGGGGATACGCAGTATTTT
TRBJ2-3	NA	TRBD2	TRBV3-1	CASSQTSGESTQYF	TGTGCCAGCAGCCAGACTAGCGGGGAGAGTACGCAGTATTTT
TRBJ1-2	NA	NA	TRBV18	CASSPEGIDGYTF	TGTGCCAGCTCACCCGAAGGGATCGATGGCTACACCTTC
TRBJ1-5	NA	NA	TRBV5-8	CASTPDGRETQPQHF	TGTGCCAGCACCCCCGACGGGAGAGAAACCCAGCCCCAGCATTTT
TRBJ2-1	few	NA	TRBV6-5	CASRSRTSSYNEQFF	TGTGCCAGCAGGTCGCGAACCAGCTCCTACAATGAGCAGTTCTTC
TRBJ2-7	NA	TRBD2	TRBV3-1	CASSSGLGDEQYF	TGTGCCAGCAGCTCGGGACTAGGTGACGAGCAGTACTTC
TRBJ2-3	few	TRBD2	TRBV12-3/TRBV12-4	CASRDIIGGADTQYF	TGTGCCAGCAGGGACATTATCGGGGGGGCGGATACGCAGTATTTT
TRBJ2-7	few	NA	TRBV7-8	CASSPRTRYEQYF	TGTGCCAGCAGCCCGCGGACGAGATACGAGCAGTACTTC
TRBJ2-6	NA	TRBD1	TRBV4-2	CASNTRDRDSGANVLTF	TGTGCCAGCAACACCCGGGACAGGGACTCTGGGGCCAACGTCCTGACTTTC
TRBJ2-7	many	TRBD1	TRBV27	CASSPGQYYEQYF	TGTGCCAGCAGTCCGGGACAGTATTACGAGCAGTACTTC
TRBJ2-1	NA	NA	TRBV25-1	CASSLRGTDNEQFF	TGTGCCAGCTCACTGAGGGGAACGGACAATGAGCAGTTCTTC
TRBJ1-1	few	NA	TRBV21-1	CASSKFHTEAFF	TGTGCCAGCAGCAAATTTCACACTGAAGCTTTCTTT
TRBJ2-1	NA	TRBD1	TRBV30	CAWSPGTGFNEQFF	TGTGCCTGGAGTCCCGGGACAGGGTTCAATGAGCAGTTCTTC
TRBJ2-3	many	TRBD2	TRBV20-1	CSARVKASGSFADTQYF	TGCAGTGCTAGAGTTAAAGCTAGCGGGAGTTTCGCAGATACGCAGTATTTT